This is a list of T cell receptor beta chains from one sample in a study of radiation and T cells in renal cell carcinoma. TCRdb's copy holds only in-frame clones and misses some; the assay was immunoSEQ multiplex PCR. The sample consists of around 180,000 clones, 88% of them appearing once. The starting material was blood, obtained from a patient whose treatment included radiotherapy and nephrectomy. These receptors came from a woman aged 45-65 years with renal cell carcinoma. Both conserved end residues are part of each CDR3. The D gene is left open where the match is weak. The size field is filled for only some rows; it gives once, few, many or a size class.

d_gene,abundance,v_gene,j_gene,CDR3nt,CDR3aa
NA,NA,TRBV7-2,TRBJ2-1,TGTGCCAGCAGCTTCAGCTCCTACAATGAGCAGTTCTTC,CASSFSSYNEQFF
NA,NA,TRBV11-2,TRBJ1-1,TGTGCCAGCAGACGACAGTTGAACACTGAAGCTTTCTTT,CASRRQLNTEAFF
NA,NA,TRBV7-8,TRBJ2-2,TGTGCCAGCAAGGGGGGCCAGTACACCGGGGAGCTGTTTTTT,CASKGGQYTGELFF
NA,NA,TRBV19,TRBJ2-2,TGTGCCAGTAGTATAGAGAGGTTGAGCGGGGAGCTGTTTTTT,CASSIERLSGELFF
TRBD2,NA,TRBV10-3,TRBJ2-7,TGTGCCATCAGTTTAGCGGGGGAGTCCTACGAGCAGTACTTC,CAISLAGESYEQYF
TRBD2,NA,TRBV4-3,TRBJ2-3,TGCGCCAGCAGCCACTACCCAGGGACTAGCGGGGGGGTAAAAGATACGCAGTATTTT,CASSHYPGTSGGVKDTQYF
NA,NA,TRBV5-1,TRBJ2-1,TGCGCCAGCAGCTTGGTAGTGGGGGAAATCAATGAGCAGTTCTTC,CASSLVVGEINEQFF
TRBD2,NA,TRBV10-3,TRBJ2-1,TGTGCCAGCAAGGTAGCGGGGGTAAACAATGAGCAGTTCTTC,CASKVAGVNNEQFF
NA,NA,TRBV13,TRBJ1-1,TGTGCCAGCAGAAAAAAGCGGACAGTTGAAAACACTGAAGCTTTCTTT,CASRKKRTVENTEAFF
NA,NA,TRBV14,TRBJ2-1,TGTGCCAGCAGCCGCGCCGGGACGGTGAGATCTGATGAGCAGTTCTTC,CASSRAGTVRSDEQFF
NA,once,TRBV19,TRBJ1-2,TGTGCCAGTAGTATAGGGGACATGGCGCGAGGGTACTATGGCTACACCTTC,CASSIGDMARGYYGYTF
TRBD2,NA,TRBV9,TRBJ2-3,TGTGCCAGCAGCGTAGCTAGCGGGGGGGCAACGCAGTATTTT,CASSVASGGATQYF
NA,NA,TRBV5-4,TRBJ2-5,TGTGCCAGCAGCTTGGCCGGGACAAGGGGGTACTTC,CASSLAGTRGYF
TRBD1,NA,TRBV18,TRBJ2-7,TGTGCCAGCTCACCAGGGACAGGTACTACGAGGCAGTACTTC,CASSPGTGTTRQYF
NA,NA,TRBV6-1,TRBJ1-5,TGTGCCAGCAGCCTGGAGGGGGACAATCAGCCCCAGCATTTT,CASSLEGDNQPQHF
NA,NA,TRBV6-5,TRBJ1-5,TGTGCCAGCAGTTGGACACAGGGTGGACAGCCCCAGCATTTT,CASSWTQGGQPQHF
TRBD2,NA,TRBV14,TRBJ2-7,TGTGCCAGTGAACTAGCGATGCCCTCCTACGAGCAGTACTTC,CASELAMPSYEQYF
NA,NA,TRBV5-1,TRBJ2-3,TGCGCCAGCAGCTTGGTTTTGGCAGATACGCAGTATTTT,CASSLVLADTQYF
TRBD1,NA,TRBV18,TRBJ2-2,TGTGCCAGCTCTTCTGAAACGCCGGGACAGGGGAACACCGGGGAGCTGTTTTTT,CASSSETPGQGNTGELFF
NA,once,TRBV9,TRBJ2-1,TGTGCCAGCAGCCCGTTCACCCCGGGCCCCTACAATGAGCAGTTCTTC,CASSPFTPGPYNEQFF
NA,NA,TRBV5-6,TRBJ1-6,TGTGCCAGCGGGGCGGCGAGCTCCTATAATTCACCCCTCCACTTT,CASGAASSYNSPLHF
TRBD1,NA,TRBV4-1,TRBJ1-2,TGCGCCAGCAGCCAGACTGACAGGGCCACCCCTGGCTACACCTTC,CASSQTDRATPGYTF
NA,NA,TRBV15,TRBJ1-5,TGTGCCACCAGCAGAGATCTGGGGGGAGAGGATCAGCCCCAGCATTTT,CATSRDLGGEDQPQHF
NA,NA,TRBV7-6,TRBJ1-6,TGTGCCAGCAGTCTTAGGGGCTTTAGCTCCTATAATTCACCCCTCCACTTT,CASSLRGFSSYNSPLHF
NA,NA,TRBV11-2,TRBJ2-5,TGTGCCAGCAGCTTAACGGGGACCAAAGAGACCCAGTACTTC,CASSLTGTKETQYF
NA,NA,TRBV30,TRBJ2-2,TGTGCCTGGAGTAAAGGGGGAGCCGGGGAGCTGTTTTTT,CAWSKGGAGELFF
TRBD1,NA,TRBV5-1,TRBJ2-7,TGCGCCAGCAGCTTGGCCTACGGGACAGGGCTCACCAATCCTCCCTACGAGCAGTACTTC,CASSLAYGTGLTNPPYEQYF
NA,once,TRBV19,TRBJ2-1,TGTGCCAGTAGTATGGAAGGGGGCTCCTACAATGAGCAGTTCTTC,CASSMEGGSYNEQFF
TRBD1,NA,TRBV6-1,TRBJ2-2,TGTGCCAGCACCCCGGGGACAGGCACCACCGGGGAGCTGTTTTTT,CASTPGTGTTGELFF
NA,NA,TRBV7-6,TRBJ2-2,TGTGCCAGCAGCTTAAGGACAGTGGAGAACACCGGGGAGCTGTTTTTT,CASSLRTVENTGELFF
NA,NA,TRBV7-2,TRBJ2-2,TGTGCCAGCAGCTCGCCGGGCCGGGGGTCGGCCGGGGAGCTGTTTTTT,CASSSPGRGSAGELFF
NA,NA,TRBV30,TRBJ2-6,TGTGCCTGGAGGTCAGGAGCTGGGGCCAACGTCCTGACTTTC,CAWRSGAGANVLTF
NA,NA,TRBV5-1,TRBJ1-2,TGCGCCAGCAGCCTGAATGGTAACTATGGCTACACCTTC,CASSLNGNYGYTF
NA,NA,TRBV2,TRBJ1-2,TGTGCCAGCAGTGACAGCGCTAACTATGGCTACACCTTC,CASSDSANYGYTF
NA,NA,TRBV11-3,TRBJ1-1,TGTGCCAGCAGCCCTGACAGAAGTGAAGCTTTCTTT,CASSPDRSEAFF
NA,once,TRBV4-1,TRBJ1-3,TGCGCCAGCAGCCAAGAGGGTACTGATGGAAACACCATATATTTT,CASSQEGTDGNTIYF
NA,once,TRBV18,TRBJ1-4,TGTGCCAGCTCACGGGGGGCTAATGAAAAACTGTTTTTT,CASSRGANEKLFF